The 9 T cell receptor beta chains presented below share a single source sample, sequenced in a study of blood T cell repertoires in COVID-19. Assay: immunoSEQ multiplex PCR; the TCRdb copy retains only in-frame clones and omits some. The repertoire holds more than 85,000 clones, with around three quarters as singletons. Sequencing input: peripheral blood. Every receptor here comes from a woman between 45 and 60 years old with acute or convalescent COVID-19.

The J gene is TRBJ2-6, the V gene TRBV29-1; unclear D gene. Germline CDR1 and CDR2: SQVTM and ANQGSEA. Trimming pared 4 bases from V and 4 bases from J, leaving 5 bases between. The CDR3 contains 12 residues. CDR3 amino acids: CSVALGANVLTF. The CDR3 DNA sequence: TGCAGCGTTGCCCTAGGGGCCAACGTCCTGACTTTC.

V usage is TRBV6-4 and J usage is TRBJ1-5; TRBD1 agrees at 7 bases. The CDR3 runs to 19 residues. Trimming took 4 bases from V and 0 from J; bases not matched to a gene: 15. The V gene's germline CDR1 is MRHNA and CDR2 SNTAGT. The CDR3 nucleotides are TGTGCCAGCAGTGTTAGCCAGTTGACAGGGCCCTATAGCAATCAGCCCCAGCATTTT. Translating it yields CASSVSQLTGPYSNQPQHF.

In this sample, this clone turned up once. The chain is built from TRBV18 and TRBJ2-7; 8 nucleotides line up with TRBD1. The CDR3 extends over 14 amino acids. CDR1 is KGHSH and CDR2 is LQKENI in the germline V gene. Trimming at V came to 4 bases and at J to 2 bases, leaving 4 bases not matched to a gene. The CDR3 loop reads CASSRGQETYEQYF. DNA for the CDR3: TGTGCCAGCTCACGGGGACAGGAAACCTACGAGCAGTACTTC.

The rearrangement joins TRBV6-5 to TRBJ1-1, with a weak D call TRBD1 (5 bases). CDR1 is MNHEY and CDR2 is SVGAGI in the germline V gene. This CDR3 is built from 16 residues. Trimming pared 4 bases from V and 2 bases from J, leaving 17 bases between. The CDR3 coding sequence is TGTGCCAGCAGTTTGGGATATGGGCGGACAAACACTGAAGCTTTCTTT. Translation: CASSLGYGRTNTEAFF.

CDR3 amino acids: CATYGNRGTNYGYTF. The CDR3, as DNA: TGTGCCACCTATGGGAACAGGGGGACTAACTATGGCTACACCTTC. V is TRBV24-1 and J is TRBJ1-2, with 8 bases matching TRBD1. V shed 9 bases, J shed 0 bases, and the junction held 8 bases outside the gene matches. Germline assignment: CDR1 KGHDR and CDR2 SFDVKD. The CDR3 is 15 residues long.

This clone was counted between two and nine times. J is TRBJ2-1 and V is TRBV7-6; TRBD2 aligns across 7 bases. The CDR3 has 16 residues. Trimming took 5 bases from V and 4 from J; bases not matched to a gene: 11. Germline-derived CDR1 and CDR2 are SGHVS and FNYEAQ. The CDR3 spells CASSPPSGGRYNEQFF. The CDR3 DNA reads TGTGCCAGCAGCCCCCCTTCGGGGGGTCGTTACAATGAGCAGTTCTTC.

The CDR3 loop is CASRFAGRLISGANVLTF. CDR3 sequence (DNA): TGTGCAAGTCGCTTTGCGGGCAGGTTAATCTCTGGGGCCAACGTCCTGACTTTC. This rearrangement joins TRBV12-2 to TRBJ2-6; TRBD2 reflects the table's D call only, with no check against the DNA. TRBV12-2 is a pseudogene locus. The CDR3 covers 18 residues.

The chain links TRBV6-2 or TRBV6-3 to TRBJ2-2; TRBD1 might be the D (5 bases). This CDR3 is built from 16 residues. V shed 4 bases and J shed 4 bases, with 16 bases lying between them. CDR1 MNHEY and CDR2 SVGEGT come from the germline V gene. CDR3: CASSSPTDSGTGELFF. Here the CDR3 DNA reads TGTGCCAGCAGTTCCCCGACAGATTCGGGCACCGGGGAGCTGTTTTTT.

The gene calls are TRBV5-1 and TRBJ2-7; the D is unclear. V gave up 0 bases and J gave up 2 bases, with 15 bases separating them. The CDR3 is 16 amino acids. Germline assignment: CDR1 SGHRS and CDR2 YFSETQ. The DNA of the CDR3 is TGCGCCAGCAGCTTGGAGAGCGCTAGGCCCCCCTACGAGCAGTACTTC. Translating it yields CASSLESARPPYEQYF.